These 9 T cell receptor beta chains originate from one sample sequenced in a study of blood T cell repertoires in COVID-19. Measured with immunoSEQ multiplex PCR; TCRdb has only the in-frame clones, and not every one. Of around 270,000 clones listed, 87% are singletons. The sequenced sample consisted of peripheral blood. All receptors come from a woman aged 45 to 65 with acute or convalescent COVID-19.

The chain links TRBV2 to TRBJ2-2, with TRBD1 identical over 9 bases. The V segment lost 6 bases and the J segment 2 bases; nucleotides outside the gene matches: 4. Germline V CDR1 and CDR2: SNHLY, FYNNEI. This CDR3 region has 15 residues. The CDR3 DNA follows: TGTGCCAGCAGCGGGACAGGGCGTAACACCGGGGAGCTGTTTTTT. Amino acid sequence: CASSGTGRNTGELFF.

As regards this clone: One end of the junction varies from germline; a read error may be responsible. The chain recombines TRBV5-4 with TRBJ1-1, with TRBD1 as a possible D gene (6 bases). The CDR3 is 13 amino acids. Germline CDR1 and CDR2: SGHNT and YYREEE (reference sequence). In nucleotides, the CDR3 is TGTGCCAGCAGCTCTACAGGGAACGCTGAAGCTTTCTTT. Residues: CASSSTGNAEAFF.

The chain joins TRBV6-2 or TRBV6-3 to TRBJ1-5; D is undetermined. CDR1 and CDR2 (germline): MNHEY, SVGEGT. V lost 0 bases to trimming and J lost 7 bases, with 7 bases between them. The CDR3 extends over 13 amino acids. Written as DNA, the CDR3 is TGTGCCAGCAGTTACTCTGAGGAACAGCCCCAGCATTTT. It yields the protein CASSYSEEQPQHF.

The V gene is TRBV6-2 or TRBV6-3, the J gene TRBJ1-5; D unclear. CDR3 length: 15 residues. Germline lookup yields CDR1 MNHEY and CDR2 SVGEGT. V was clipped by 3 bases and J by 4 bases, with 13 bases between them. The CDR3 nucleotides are TGTGCCAGCAGTTATCTCAGGCCCCAAAATCAGCCCCAGCATTTT. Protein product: CASSYLRPQNQPQHF.

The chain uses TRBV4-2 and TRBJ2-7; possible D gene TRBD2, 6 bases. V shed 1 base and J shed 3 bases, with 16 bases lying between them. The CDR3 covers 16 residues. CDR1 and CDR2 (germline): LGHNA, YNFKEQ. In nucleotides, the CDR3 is TGTGCCAGCAGCCAAGGGGAAAGGGACTCGATCTACGAGCAGTACTTC. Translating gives CASSQGERDSIYEQYF.

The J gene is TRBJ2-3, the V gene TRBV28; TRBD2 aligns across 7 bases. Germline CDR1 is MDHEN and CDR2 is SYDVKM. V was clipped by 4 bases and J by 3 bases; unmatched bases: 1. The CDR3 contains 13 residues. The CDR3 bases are TGTGCCAGCAGTTGGGGGGGTACAGATACGCAGTATTTT. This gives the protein CASSWGGTDTQYF.

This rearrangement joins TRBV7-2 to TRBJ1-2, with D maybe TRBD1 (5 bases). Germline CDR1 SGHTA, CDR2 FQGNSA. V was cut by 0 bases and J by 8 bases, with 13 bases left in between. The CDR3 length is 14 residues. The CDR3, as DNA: TGTGCCAGCAGCTTAGCGGGACCCGGAGGGGGCTACACCTTC. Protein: CASSLAGPGGGYTF.

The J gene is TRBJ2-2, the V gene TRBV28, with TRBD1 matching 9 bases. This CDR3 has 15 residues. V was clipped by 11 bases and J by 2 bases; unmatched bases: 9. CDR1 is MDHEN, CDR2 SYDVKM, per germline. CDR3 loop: CAGTTGGANTGELFF. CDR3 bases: TGTGCCGGAACAACAGGGGGCGCTAACACCGGGGAGCTGTTTTTT.

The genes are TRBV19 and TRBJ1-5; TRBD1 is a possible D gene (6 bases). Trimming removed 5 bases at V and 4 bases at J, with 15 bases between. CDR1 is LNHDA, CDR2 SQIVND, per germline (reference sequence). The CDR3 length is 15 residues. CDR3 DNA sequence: TGTGCCAGTAGTCATTCCCCCGACAGGAATCAGCCCCAGCATTTT. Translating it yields CASSHSPDRNQPQHF.